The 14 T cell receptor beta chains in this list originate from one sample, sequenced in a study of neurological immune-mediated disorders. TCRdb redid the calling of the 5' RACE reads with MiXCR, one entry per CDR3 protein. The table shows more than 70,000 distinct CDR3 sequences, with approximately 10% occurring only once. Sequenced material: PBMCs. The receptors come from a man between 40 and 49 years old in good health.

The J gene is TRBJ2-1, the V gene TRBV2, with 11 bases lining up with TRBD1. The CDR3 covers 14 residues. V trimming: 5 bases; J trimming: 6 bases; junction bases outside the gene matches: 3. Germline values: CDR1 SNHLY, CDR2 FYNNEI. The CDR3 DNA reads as TGTGCCAGCAGTAGGGACAGGGGGTCCAATGAGCAGTTCTTC. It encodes CASSRDRGSNEQFF.

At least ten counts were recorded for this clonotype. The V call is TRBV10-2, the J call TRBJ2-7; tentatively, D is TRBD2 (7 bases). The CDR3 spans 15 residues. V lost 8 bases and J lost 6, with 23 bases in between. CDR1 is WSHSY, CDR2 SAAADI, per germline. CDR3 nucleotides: TGCGCCAGCCAGCCTAGCGGAGCACAGGGCCCCGAGCAGTACTTC. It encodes CASQPSGAQGPEQYF.

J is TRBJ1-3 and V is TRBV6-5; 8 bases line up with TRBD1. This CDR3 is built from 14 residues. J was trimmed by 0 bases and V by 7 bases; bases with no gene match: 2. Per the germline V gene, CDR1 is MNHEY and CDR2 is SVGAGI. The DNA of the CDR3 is TGTGCCAGCACTACAGGGGGCTCTGGAAACACCATATATTTT. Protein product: CASTTGGSGNTIYF.

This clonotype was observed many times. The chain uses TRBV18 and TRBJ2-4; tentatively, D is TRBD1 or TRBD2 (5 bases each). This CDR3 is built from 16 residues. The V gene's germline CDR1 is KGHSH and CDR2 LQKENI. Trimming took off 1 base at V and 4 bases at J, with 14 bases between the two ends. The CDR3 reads CASSPLGERSKNIQYF. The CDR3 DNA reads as TGTGCCAGCTCACCACTGGGGGAAAGGTCGAAAAACATTCAGTACTTC.

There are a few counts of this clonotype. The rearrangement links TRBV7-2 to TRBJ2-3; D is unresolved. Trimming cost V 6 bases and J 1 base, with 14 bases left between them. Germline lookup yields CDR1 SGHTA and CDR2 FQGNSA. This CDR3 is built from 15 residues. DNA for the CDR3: TGTGCCAGCAGTCTCCAGGTATCTGGCACAGATACGCAGTATTTT. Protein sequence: CASSLQVSGTDTQYF.

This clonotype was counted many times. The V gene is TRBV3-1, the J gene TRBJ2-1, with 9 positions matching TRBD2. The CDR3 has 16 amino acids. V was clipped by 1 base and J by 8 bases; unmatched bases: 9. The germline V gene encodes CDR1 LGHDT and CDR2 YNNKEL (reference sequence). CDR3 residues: CASSQGAAGGIDEQFF. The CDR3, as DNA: TGTGCCAGCAGCCAAGGGGCAGCGGGAGGTATCGATGAGCAGTTCTTC.

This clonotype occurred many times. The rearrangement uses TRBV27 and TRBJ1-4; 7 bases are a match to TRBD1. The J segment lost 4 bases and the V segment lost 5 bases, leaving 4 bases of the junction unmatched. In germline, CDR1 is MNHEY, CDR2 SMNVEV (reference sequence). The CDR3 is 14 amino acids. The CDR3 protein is CASSPGQLNEKLFF. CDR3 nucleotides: TGTGCCAGCAGTCCGGGACAGCTTAATGAAAAACTGTTTTTT.

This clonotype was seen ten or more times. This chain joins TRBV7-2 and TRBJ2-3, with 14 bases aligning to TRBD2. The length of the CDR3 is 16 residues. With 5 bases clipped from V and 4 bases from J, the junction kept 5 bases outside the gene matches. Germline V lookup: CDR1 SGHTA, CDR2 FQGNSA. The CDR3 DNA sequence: TGTGCCAGCAGCCCCAGACTAGCGGGGGGGCCAGATACGCAGTATTTT. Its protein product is CASSPRLAGGPDTQYF.

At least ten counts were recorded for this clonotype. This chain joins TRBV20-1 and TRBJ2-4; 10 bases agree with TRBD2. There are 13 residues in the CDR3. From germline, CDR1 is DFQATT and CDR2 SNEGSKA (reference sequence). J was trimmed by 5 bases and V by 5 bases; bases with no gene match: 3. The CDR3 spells CSAYTSGENIQYF. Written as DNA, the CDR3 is TGCAGTGCTTATACTAGCGGGGAAAACATTCAGTACTTC.

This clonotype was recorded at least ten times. CDR3 sequence: CATSRETGVNEKLFF. CDR3 DNA sequence: TGTGCCACCAGCAGAGAGACAGGGGTAAATGAAAAACTGTTTTTT. The chain is built from TRBV15 and TRBJ1-4; 8 bases align to TRBD1. Unmatched junction bases numbered 2, after V lost 0 bases and J lost 5 bases. The CDR3 spans 15 residues. CDR1 is LNHNV, CDR2 YYDKDF, per germline (reference sequence). Full variable domain (missing parts from reference TRBV15 and TRBJ1-4): DAMVIQNPRYQVTQFGKPVTLSCSQTLNHNVMYWYQQKSSQAPKLLFHYYDKDFNNEADTPDNFQSRRPNTSFCFLDIRSPGLGDTAMYLCATSRETGVNEKLFFGSGTQLSVL.

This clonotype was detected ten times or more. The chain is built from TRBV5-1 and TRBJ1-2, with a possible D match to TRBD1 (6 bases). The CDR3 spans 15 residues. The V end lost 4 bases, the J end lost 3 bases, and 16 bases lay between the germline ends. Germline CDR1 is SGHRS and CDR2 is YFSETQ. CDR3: CASSILQGGDYGYTF. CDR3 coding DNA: TGCGCCAGCAGCATATTACAGGGTGGTGACTATGGCTACACCTTC.

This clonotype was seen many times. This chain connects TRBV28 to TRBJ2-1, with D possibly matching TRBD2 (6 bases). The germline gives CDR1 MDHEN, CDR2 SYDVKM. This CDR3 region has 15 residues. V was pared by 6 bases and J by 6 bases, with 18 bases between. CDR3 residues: CASSQPTTTSNEQFF. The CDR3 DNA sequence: TGTGCCAGCAGCCAACCCACCACGACTAGCAATGAGCAGTTCTTC.

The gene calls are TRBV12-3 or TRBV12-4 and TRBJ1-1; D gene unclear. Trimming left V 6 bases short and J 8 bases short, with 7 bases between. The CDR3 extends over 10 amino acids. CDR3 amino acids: CASSLLEAFF. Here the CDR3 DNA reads TGTGCCAGCAGCCTACTAGAAGCTTTCTTT.

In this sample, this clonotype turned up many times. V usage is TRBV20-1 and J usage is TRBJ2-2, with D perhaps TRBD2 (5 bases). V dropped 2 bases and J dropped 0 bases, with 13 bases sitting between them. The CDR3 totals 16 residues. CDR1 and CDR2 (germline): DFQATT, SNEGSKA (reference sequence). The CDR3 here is CSARRIERSNTGELFF. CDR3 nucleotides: TGCAGTGCTAGAAGGATCGAGCGGTCGAACACCGGGGAGCTGTTTTTT.